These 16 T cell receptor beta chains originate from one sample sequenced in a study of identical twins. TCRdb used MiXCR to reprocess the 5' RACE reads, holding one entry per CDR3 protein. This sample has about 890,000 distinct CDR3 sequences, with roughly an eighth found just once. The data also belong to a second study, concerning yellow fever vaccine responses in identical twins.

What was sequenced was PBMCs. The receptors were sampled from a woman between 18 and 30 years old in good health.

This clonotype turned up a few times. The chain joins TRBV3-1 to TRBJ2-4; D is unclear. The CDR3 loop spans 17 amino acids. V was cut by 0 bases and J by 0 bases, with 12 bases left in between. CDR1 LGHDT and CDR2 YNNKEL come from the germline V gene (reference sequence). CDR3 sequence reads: CASSQELVGVAKNIQYF. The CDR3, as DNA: TGTGCCAGCAGCCAAGAGTTAGTTGGTGTAGCCAAAAACATTCAGTACTTC. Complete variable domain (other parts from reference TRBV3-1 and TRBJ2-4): DTAVSQTPKYLVTQMGNDKSIKCEQNLGHDTMYWYKQDSKKFLKIMFSYNNKELIINETVPNRFSPKSPDKAHLNLHINSLELGDSAVYFCASSQELVGVAKNIQYFGAGTRLSVL.

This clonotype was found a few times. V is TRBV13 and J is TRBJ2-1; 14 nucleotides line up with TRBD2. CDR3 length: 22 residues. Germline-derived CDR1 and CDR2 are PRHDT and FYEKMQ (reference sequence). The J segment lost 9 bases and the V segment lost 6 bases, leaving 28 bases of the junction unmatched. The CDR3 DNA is TGTGCCAGCAGACTTACCGCCTTTATTGGGACTAGCGGGAGATTGTCCCGGGGTGAGCAGTTCTTC. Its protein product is CASRLTAFIGTSGRLSRGEQFF.

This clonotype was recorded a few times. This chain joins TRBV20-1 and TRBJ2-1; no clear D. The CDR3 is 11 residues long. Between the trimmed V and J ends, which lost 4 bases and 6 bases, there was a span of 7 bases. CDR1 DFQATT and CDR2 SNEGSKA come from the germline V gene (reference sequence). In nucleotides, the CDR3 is TGCAGTGCTAAGTTCAGCAATGAGCAGTTCTTC. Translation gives CSAKFSNEQFF.

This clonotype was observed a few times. The DNA for the CDR3 is TGTGCCAGCAGTTTTGATTCTGGGCTCGACGAGCAGTACTTC. Protein: CASSFDSGLDEQYF. This chain connects TRBV28 to TRBJ2-7; no reliable D call. The CDR3 covers 14 residues. Germline V gene sequence: CDR1 MDHEN, CDR2 SYDVKM. Trimming took off 3 bases at V and 5 bases at J, with 14 bases between the two ends.

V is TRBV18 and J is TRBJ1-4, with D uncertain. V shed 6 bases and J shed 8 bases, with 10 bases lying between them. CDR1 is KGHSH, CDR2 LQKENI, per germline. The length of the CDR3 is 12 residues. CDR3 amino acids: CASSPNEEKLFF. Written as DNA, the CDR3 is TGTGCCAGCTCTCCGAACGAAGAAAAACTGTTTTTT.

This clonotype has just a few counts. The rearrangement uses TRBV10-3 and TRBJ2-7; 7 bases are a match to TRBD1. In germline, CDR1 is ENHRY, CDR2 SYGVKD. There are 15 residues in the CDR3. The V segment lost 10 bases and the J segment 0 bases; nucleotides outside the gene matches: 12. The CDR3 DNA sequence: TGTGCCACCCGGCCTAGGGACAGTAGCTCCTACGAGCAGTACGTC. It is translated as CATRPRDSSSYEQYV.

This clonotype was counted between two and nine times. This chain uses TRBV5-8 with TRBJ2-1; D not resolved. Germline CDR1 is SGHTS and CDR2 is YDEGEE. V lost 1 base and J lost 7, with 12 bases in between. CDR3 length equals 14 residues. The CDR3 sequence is CASSLFPSPNEQFF. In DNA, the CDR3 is TGTGCCAGCAGCTTGTTCCCTTCCCCAAATGAGCAGTTCTTC.

The CDR3 DNA follows: TGTGCCAGCAGTTTAAGGACAGGAGTAGAGCAGTACGTC. This codes for CASSLRTGVEQYV. This chain links TRBV12-3 or TRBV12-4 with TRBJ2-7; 7 bases match TRBD1. The CDR3 has 13 amino acids. Trimming removed 2 bases from V and 7 bases from J; junction bases left unmatched: 5.

Written as DNA, the CDR3 is TGCGCCAGCAGCCAAGAGAAACAGGGAGAGACCCAGTACTTC. Translated, it gives CASSQEKQGETQYF. The chain carries TRBV4-1 and TRBJ2-5; possible D gene TRBD1, 6 bases. The CDR3 consists of 14 residues. V was cut by 0 bases and J by 4 bases, with 9 bases left in between. CDR1 and CDR2 (germline): MGHRA, YSYEKL.

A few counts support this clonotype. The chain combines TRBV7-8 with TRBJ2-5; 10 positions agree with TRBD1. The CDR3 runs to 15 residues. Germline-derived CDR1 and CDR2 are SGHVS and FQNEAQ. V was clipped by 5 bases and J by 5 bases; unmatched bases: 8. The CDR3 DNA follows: TGTGCCAGCAGCCCCGGGACAGGGGCTTTCGAGACCCAGTACTTC. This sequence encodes CASSPGTGAFETQYF. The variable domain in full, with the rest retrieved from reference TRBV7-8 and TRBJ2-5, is GAGVSQSPRYKVAKRGQDVALRCDPISGHVSLFWYQQALGQGPEFLTYFQNEAQLDKSGLPSDRFFAERPEGSVSTLKIQRTQQEDSAVYLCASSPGTGAFETQYFGPGTRLLVL.

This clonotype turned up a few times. CDR3 loop: CSAPTYGGTEAFF. The CDR3, as DNA: TGCAGTGCTCCCACCTATGGGGGCACTGAAGCTTTCTTT. The chain carries TRBV20-1 and TRBJ1-1, with D possibly matching TRBD1 (5 bases). V lost 5 bases and J 4 bases, leaving 14 bases between the germline ends. This CDR3 is 13 amino acids long. Germline loops: CDR1 DFQATT, CDR2 SNEGSKA (reference sequence).

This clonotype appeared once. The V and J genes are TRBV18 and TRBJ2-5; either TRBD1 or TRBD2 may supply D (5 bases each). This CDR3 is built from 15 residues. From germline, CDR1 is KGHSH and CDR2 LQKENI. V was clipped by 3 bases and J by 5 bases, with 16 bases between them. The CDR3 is CASSPPTGAWETQYF. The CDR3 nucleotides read TGTGCCAGCTCACCCCCGACCGGGGCTTGGGAGACCCAGTACTTC.

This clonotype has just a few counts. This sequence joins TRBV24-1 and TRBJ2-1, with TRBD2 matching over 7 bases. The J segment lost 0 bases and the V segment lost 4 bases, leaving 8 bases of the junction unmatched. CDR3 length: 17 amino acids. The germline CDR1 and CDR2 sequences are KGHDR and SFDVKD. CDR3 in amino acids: CATSDPSGGSSYNEQFF. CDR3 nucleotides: TGTGCCACCAGTGACCCTTCGGGCGGGAGCTCCTACAATGAGCAGTTCTTC.

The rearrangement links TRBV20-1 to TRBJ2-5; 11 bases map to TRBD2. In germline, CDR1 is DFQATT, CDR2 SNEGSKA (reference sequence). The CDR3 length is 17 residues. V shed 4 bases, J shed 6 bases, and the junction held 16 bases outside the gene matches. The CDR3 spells CSAMNSGVLAGAQTQYF. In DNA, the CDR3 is TGCAGTGCTATGAATAGTGGGGTACTAGCGGGAGCTCAGACCCAGTACTTC.

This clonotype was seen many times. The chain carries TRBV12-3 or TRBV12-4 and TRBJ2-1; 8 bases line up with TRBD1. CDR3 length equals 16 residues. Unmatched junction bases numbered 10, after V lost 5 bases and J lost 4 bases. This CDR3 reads CASSQGAIEPYNEQFF. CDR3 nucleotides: TGTGCCAGCAGTCAGGGGGCTATCGAACCTTACAATGAGCAGTTCTTC.

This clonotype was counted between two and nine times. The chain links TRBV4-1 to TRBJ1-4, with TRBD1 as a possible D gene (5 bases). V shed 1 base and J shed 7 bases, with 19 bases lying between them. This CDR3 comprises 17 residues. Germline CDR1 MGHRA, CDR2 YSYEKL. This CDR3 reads CASSQGGVAGGTEKLFF. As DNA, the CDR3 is TGCGCCAGCAGCCAAGGAGGGGTAGCAGGAGGGACTGAAAAACTGTTTTTT.